This T cell receptor (beta chain) came from a study of shared clonotypes between healthy human individuals. J lost 5 bases, V lost 7 bases, and 13 bases had no gene match. The length of the CDR3 is 15 residues. The germline CDR1 and CDR2 sequences are SNHLY and FYNNEI. An approximately 200 ng quantity of DNA, approximately 29,000 T cell genomes, went into the sorted-subset replicate PCRs. As processed by the authors: Junction-only immunoSEQ data arrived without quality scores, meaning filtering differed. The method was immunoSEQ multiplex PCR; TCRdb's version includes in-frame clones alone and lacks a portion of them. That table furnishes V, J and clone size, whereas the DNA furnished D and trimming. The repertoire includes fewer than 850,000 clones, about 96% of them detected once, and around 0.21% sits in the top ten. CD45RO-negative cells were positively selected for CCR7, leaving out terminally differentiated effector memory CD45RA+ cells.

Remarks on this clone: Its antigen remains unidentified.

Broader study findings: The sampled material consisted only of blood, and tissue repertoires are likely to differ. Clonotype sharing levels among donors were expected to vary with sequencing depth.

The chain recombines TRBV2 with TRBJ2-7, with 8 bases fitting TRBD1. The sequencing input was naive CD8+ T cells sorted from blood. The clonotype originates from a man aged 30-40 years in good health. The CDR3 sequence: CASTRAAGGYDEQYF. The CDR3, as DNA: TGTGCCAGCACCAGGGCGGCAGGGGGCTACGACGAGCAGTACTTC.